Listed below are T cell receptor beta chains from one sample, sequenced in a study of graft-versus-host responses after intestinal transplantation. TCRdb's copy holds only in-frame clones and misses some; the assay was immunoSEQ multiplex PCR. This sample has approximately 63,000 clones; 89% occur once, and the top ten carry approximately 1.6%. Here the sequenced sample was ileum tissue, taken about 350 days after transplant. The receptors originated from a human patient who received an intestinal transplant, so some T cells may come from the graft donor. Both conserved end residues are part of each CDR3. Each record gives: clone size, J gene, V gene, D gene, CDR3 protein, CDR3 DNA. A D gene is named only where the DNA matches it firmly. Clone size appears in some rows only: once, few, many, or a class for an expanded clone.

size: NA; J: TRBJ2-2; V: TRBV10-3; D: NA; CDR3: CATTGNTGELFF; DNA: TGTGCCACCACAGGTAACACCGGGGAGCTGTTTTTT
size: NA; J: TRBJ2-3; V: TRBV2; D: NA; CDR3: CASSASYPQDTQYF; DNA: TGTGCCAGCAGTGCTAGTTACCCGCAAGATACGCAGTATTTT
size: NA; J: TRBJ1-6; V: TRBV19; D: NA; CDR3: CASSWAGQDSPLHF; DNA: TGTGCCAGTAGTTGGGCGGGGCAAGATTCACCCCTCCACTTT
size: NA; J: TRBJ2-7; V: TRBV28; D: NA; CDR3: CASSLAGTMTYEQYF; DNA: TGTGCCAGCAGTTTAGCCGGGACAATGACCTACGAGCAGTACTTC
size: NA; J: TRBJ2-1; V: TRBV9; D: TRBD2; CDR3: CASSVATSGGYNEQFF; DNA: TGTGCCAGCAGCGTAGCAACTAGCGGGGGGTACAATGAGCAGTTCTTC
size: few; J: TRBJ2-1; V: TRBV6-5; D: TRBD2; CDR3: CASTLAGGNEQFF; DNA: TGTGCCAGCACATTAGCGGGGGGAAATGAGCAGTTCTTC
size: NA; J: TRBJ2-3; V: TRBV6-5; D: TRBD1; CDR3: CASSYFTGGTDTQYF; DNA: TGTGCCAGCAGTTACTTTACAGGGGGGACAGATACGCAGTATTTT
size: NA; J: TRBJ2-2; V: TRBV9; D: TRBD2; CDR3: CASSVVPRTSGLNTGELFF; DNA: TGTGCCAGCAGCGTAGTACCCCGGACTAGCGGATTGAACACCGGGGAGCTGTTTTTT
size: NA; J: TRBJ1-2; V: TRBV7-3; D: NA; CDR3: CASSGGSGVGYTF; DNA: TGTGCCAGCAGCGGAGGGAGCGGCGTGGGCTACACCTTC
size: NA; J: TRBJ1-3; V: TRBV6-4; D: NA; CDR3: CATIGGASGNTIYF; DNA: TGTGCCACTATAGGGGGGGCCTCTGGAAACACCATATATTTT
size: NA; J: TRBJ1-1; V: TRBV4-1; D: TRBD1; CDR3: CATTNRGGGENTEAFF; DNA: TGCGCCACCACCAACAGGGGAGGAGGGGAGAACACTGAAGCTTTCTTT
size: NA; J: TRBJ2-1; V: TRBV27; D: TRBD2; CDR3: CASSTGLARATQGEQFF; DNA: TGTGCCAGCAGTACCGGACTAGCGAGGGCCACACAGGGTGAGCAGTTCTTC
size: NA; J: TRBJ1-1; V: TRBV4-2; D: TRBD1; CDR3: CASSQDRDSLNTEAFF; DNA: TGTGCCAGCAGCCAAGATAGGGACAGTTTGAACACTGAAGCTTTCTTT
size: NA; J: TRBJ1-2; V: TRBV5-6; D: NA; CDR3: CASNGIRAVDDGYTF; DNA: TGTGCCAGCAACGGGATTCGGGCCGTTGATGATGGCTACACCTTC
size: NA; J: TRBJ2-3; V: TRBV5-1; D: TRBD2; CDR3: CATGLAGGDTQYF; DNA: TGCGCCACCGGACTAGCGGGAGGAGATACGCAGTATTTT
size: once; J: TRBJ1-1; V: TRBV2; D: TRBD1; CDR3: CASSDRGADTEAFF; DNA: TGTGCCAGCAGTGACAGGGGGGCGGACACTGAAGCTTTCTTT
size: NA; J: TRBJ2-1; V: TRBV28; D: NA; CDR3: CASSTLWASEVNEQFF; DNA: TGTGCCAGCAGTACCCTGTGGGCCTCGGAGGTGAATGAGCAGTTCTTC
size: NA; J: TRBJ1-2; V: TRBV28; D: NA; CDR3: CASRLNRWEGYTF; DNA: TGTGCCAGCAGGTTAAACAGGTGGGAGGGCTACACCTTC
size: NA; J: TRBJ2-3; V: TRBV6-6; D: TRBD2; CDR3: CASRTRGEMTDTQYF; DNA: TGTGCCAGCAGGACCCGGGGGGAGATGACAGATACGCAGTATTTT
size: NA; J: TRBJ2-6; V: TRBV5-1; D: NA; CDR3: CASPPWSSGANVLTF; DNA: TGCGCCAGCCCGCCGTGGAGCTCTGGGGCCAACGTCCTGACTTTC
size: NA; J: TRBJ2-5; V: TRBV18; D: NA; CDR3: CASSLRQPLYQETQYF; DNA: TGTGCCAGCTCACTCAGACAGCCACTGTACCAAGAGACCCAGTACTTC
size: NA; J: TRBJ1-6; V: TRBV25-1; D: NA; CDR3: CASSDRHNSPLHF; DNA: TGTGCCAGCAGTGACAGGCATAATTCACCCCTCCACTTT
size: NA; J: TRBJ1-2; V: TRBV6-5; D: TRBD1; CDR3: CASSEGTGAPSTF; DNA: TGTGCCAGCAGTGAGGGGACAGGGGCCCCCAGCACCTTC
size: NA; J: TRBJ1-1; V: TRBV28; D: NA; CDR3: CASNHGGYRTENTEAFF; DNA: TGTGCCAGCAACCACGGCGGGTATCGGACGGAGAACACTGAAGCTTTCTTT
size: few; J: TRBJ2-2; V: TRBV27; D: NA; CDR3: CASMNTGELFF; DNA: TGTGCCAGCATGAACACCGGGGAGCTGTTTTTT
size: once; J: TRBJ2-7; V: TRBV1; D: NA; CDR3: CTSSQERREGEAEQYF; DNA: TGCACCAGCAGCCAAGAAAGAAGGGAGGGCGAGGCCGAGCAGTACTTC
size: NA; J: TRBJ2-2; V: TRBV4-1; D: NA; CDR3: CASSQVVTGFYDTGELFF; DNA: TGCGCCAGCAGCCAAGTTGTGACGGGATTCTACGACACCGGGGAGCTGTTTTTT
size: NA; J: TRBJ1-5; V: TRBV7-2; D: NA; CDR3: CASSYRAGNQPQHF; DNA: TGTGCCAGCAGCTACAGGGCCGGCAATCAGCCCCAGCATTTT
size: NA; J: TRBJ2-3; V: TRBV9; D: TRBD2; CDR3: CASAKGGLAGGPSPDTQYF; DNA: TGTGCCAGCGCCAAGGGGGGACTAGCGGGAGGGCCCTCACCAGATACGCAGTATTTT
size: NA; J: TRBJ1-1; V: TRBV28; D: NA; CDR3: CASSLSIGGGATEAFF; DNA: TGTGCCAGCAGTTTATCTATCGGCGGTGGGGCCACTGAAGCTTTCTTT
size: NA; J: TRBJ2-1; V: TRBV19; D: TRBD2; CDR3: CASSFSGGAYNEQFF; DNA: TGTGCCAGTAGTTTTAGCGGGGGGGCTTACAATGAGCAGTTCTTC
size: once; J: TRBJ1-2; V: TRBV19; D: TRBD1; CDR3: CASSMYRDSINYGYTF; DNA: TGTGCCAGTAGTATGTACCGGGACAGCATTAACTATGGCTACACCTTC
size: few; J: TRBJ1-1; V: TRBV2; D: NA; CDR3: CASSDRVNTEAFF; DNA: TGTGCCAGCAGTGACAGGGTGAACACTGAAGCTTTCTTT
size: once; J: TRBJ2-7; V: TRBV4-2; D: TRBD2; CDR3: CASSQEGLATSLHYEQYF; DNA: TGTGCCAGCAGCCAAGAAGGACTAGCCACATCACTTCACTACGAGCAGTACTTC
size: NA; J: TRBJ1-2; V: TRBV15; D: NA; CDR3: CATSRGGANYGYTF; DNA: TGTGCCACCAGCAGAGGAGGGGCTAACTATGGCTACACCTTC
size: NA; J: TRBJ2-1; V: TRBV6-5; D: TRBD2; CDR3: CASASGTSGTNEQFF; DNA: TGTGCCAGCGCCTCAGGGACTAGCGGGACGAATGAGCAGTTCTTC
size: NA; J: TRBJ1-6; V: TRBV6-6; D: TRBD1; CDR3: CASTKQGQGISPLHF; DNA: TGTGCCAGCACCAAACAGGGGCAGGGGATTTCACCCCTCCACTTT
size: NA; J: TRBJ1-1; V: TRBV6-5; D: NA; CDR3: CASSYVTGTEAFF; DNA: TGTGCCAGCAGTTACGTGACAGGCACTGAAGCTTTCTTT
size: NA; J: TRBJ2-6; V: TRBV29-1; D: NA; CDR3: CSVVASSGANVLTF; DNA: TGCAGCGTTGTAGCCAGCTCTGGGGCCAACGTCCTGACTTTC
size: few; J: TRBJ1-5; V: TRBV15; D: NA; CDR3: CATSRELQSRDTGGQPQHF; DNA: TGTGCCACCAGCAGAGAACTACAAAGCCGGGACACCGGGGGGCAGCCCCAGCATTTT
size: NA; J: TRBJ2-2; V: TRBV9; D: NA; CDR3: CASSVATAGELFF; DNA: TGTGCCAGCAGCGTAGCTACGGCCGGGGAGCTGTTTTTT
size: NA; J: TRBJ2-1; V: TRBV27; D: TRBD2; CDR3: CASSLSLAGYFNEQFF; DNA: TGTGCCAGCAGTTTATCACTAGCGGGATATTTCAATGAGCAGTTCTTC
size: NA; J: TRBJ2-3; V: TRBV15; D: TRBD2; CDR3: CATSRGSGGPKHTDTQYF; DNA: TGTGCCACCAGCAGGGGTAGCGGGGGCCCGAAACACACAGATACGCAGTATTTT
size: NA; J: TRBJ2-3; V: TRBV5-1; D: TRBD2; CDR3: CASRGLAGTDTQYF; DNA: TGCGCCAGCAGGGGACTAGCGGGAACAGATACGCAGTATTTT
size: NA; J: TRBJ1-5; V: TRBV19; D: NA; CDR3: CASSYLPPGTGNQPQHF; DNA: TGTGCCAGTAGTTATCTCCCTCCAGGTACGGGCAATCAGCCCCAGCATTTT
size: NA; J: TRBJ2-3; V: TRBV7-9; D: TRBD2; CDR3: CASSLLGLAGTDTQYF; DNA: TGTGCCAGCAGCTTACTAGGACTAGCGGGCACAGATACGCAGTATTTT
size: NA; J: TRBJ1-2; V: TRBV6-5; D: NA; CDR3: CASSYSGGNYGYTF; DNA: TGTGCCAGCAGTTACTCCGGCGGTAACTATGGCTACACCTTC
size: NA; J: TRBJ1-2; V: TRBV14; D: NA; CDR3: CASSQVKGSDYGYTF; DNA: TGTGCCAGCAGCCAAGTTAAGGGGAGTGACTATGGCTACACCTTC
size: NA; J: TRBJ2-7; V: TRBV28; D: NA; CDR3: CASSSPLSGSYEQYF; DNA: TGTGCCAGCAGTTCCCCCCTTTCGGGGTCCTACGAGCAGTACTTC
size: NA; J: TRBJ1-4; V: TRBV2; D: TRBD1; CDR3: CASSETGYNEKLFF; DNA: TGTGCCAGCAGTGAGACAGGGTATAATGAAAAACTGTTTTTT
size: NA; J: TRBJ2-7; V: TRBV5-5; D: NA; CDR3: CASTTTLILASYEQYF; DNA: TGTGCCAGCACCACCACACTTATACTAGCCTCCTACGAGCAGTACTTC